This T cell receptor beta chain was captured in a study of T cell changes during pregnancy in multiple sclerosis. This table comes from immunoSEQ multiplex PCR, and its TCRdb copy is limited to in-frame clones, with some not included. Here the sample spans 90,000 or so clones, roughly 90% being singletons. Between the trimmed V and J ends, which lost 3 bases and 5 bases, there was a span of 13 bases. The CDR3 loop spans 14 amino acids. Germline V CDR1 and CDR2: LNHDA, SQIVND (reference sequence). Here the sequenced sample was peripheral blood, taken in the first trimester of pregnancy. The V and J genes are TRBV19 and TRBJ2-5, with D possibly matching TRBD1 (5 bases). The clonotype originates from a female donor with multiple sclerosis, enrolled in a pregnancy study. The CDR3 region has the DNA TGTGCCAGTAGTATTGCGACAGAGAGGGAGACCCAGTACTTC. It yields the protein CASSIATERETQYF.